A selection of T cell receptor beta chains follows, all from one sample in a study of tumor T cells in aggressive B-cell lymphoma. The assay was immunoSEQ multiplex PCR, and TCRdb's table has in-frame clones only and misses some. Here the sample table reports some 83 clones. The material sequenced was tumor tissue. The receptors were gathered from an adult with diffuse large B cell lymphoma. The CDR3 runs from the conserved cysteine through the conserved F or W. D genes are given only for firm matches. The size field is filled for only some rows; it gives once, few, many or a size class.

D	size	V	J	DNA	CDR3
TRBD1	-	TRBV10-3	TRBJ1-4	TGTGCCATCAGTCCCGGGACAGGCTCAACTAATGAAAAACTGTTTTTT	CAISPGTGSTNEKLFF
TRBD1	-	TRBV10-3	TRBJ1-2	TGTGCCATCAGAGAGAACAGGGGGATCAACTATGGCTACACCTTC	CAIRENRGINYGYTF
-	-	TRBV5-7	TRBJ2-6	TGTGCCAGCGGCAGTTGTCTTGCCGTACAAAGTCGGGCCAACGTCCTGACTTTC	CASGSCLAVQSRANVLTF
TRBD1	-	TRBV11-2	TRBJ2-2	TGTGCCAGCAGCCGAAGGACAGGGGAGACCGGGGAGCTGTTTTTT	CASSRRTGETGELFF
-	-	TRBV9	TRBJ2-2	TGTGCCAGCAGCGTTCGCACCGGGGAGCTGTTTTTT	CASSVRTGELFF
-	-	TRBV14	TRBJ2-7	TGTGCCAGCAGCGCGGACTCTACCTACGAGCAGTACTTC	CASSADSTYEQYF
-	-	TRBV5-6	TRBJ1-4	TGTGCCAGCAGCTCGGACGGGGAAAATGAAAAACTGTTTTTT	CASSSDGENEKLFF
-	-	TRBV18	TRBJ2-3	TGTGCCAGCTCACCACCCGTCAGGCCAGATACGCAGTATTTT	CASSPPVRPDTQYF
TRBD2	-	TRBV5-6	TRBJ2-7	TGTGCCAGCAGCCCCACGGGGGGTCTCTACGAGCAGTACTTC	CASSPTGGLYEQYF
TRBD1	-	TRBV30	TRBJ2-7	TGTGCCTGGAGCTTGGGACAGATTGGTTACGAGCAGTACTTC	CAWSLGQIGYEQYF
-	-	TRBV29-1	TRBJ2-7	TGCAGCGTTGTGAACAGGTGGTACGAGCAGTACTTC	CSVVNRWYEQYF
-	-	TRBV14	TRBJ2-7	TGTGCCAGCAGCCAAGACGGAACAGCCCACGCCTACGAGCAGTACTTC	CASSQDGTAHAYEQYF
-	-	TRBV2	TRBJ2-3	TGTGCCAGCAGTGAAGCGCGGGCGCGCACAGATACGCAGTATTTT	CASSEARARTDTQYF
-	-	TRBV19	TRBJ2-1	TGTGCCAGCGGACAGGGAGGGCCCTACAATGAGCAGTTCTTC	CASGQGGPYNEQFF
TRBD2	-	TRBV7-8	TRBJ2-7	TGTGCCAGCAGCATAGGTTGGGTCGGGACTAGCGGACCCTACGAGCAGTACTTC	CASSIGWVGTSGPYEQYF
-	once	TRBV7-6	TRBJ2-3	TGTGCCAGCAGCGATACTGGGGGCCGCACAGATACGCAGTATTTT	CASSDTGGRTDTQYF
-	-	TRBV9	TRBJ1-1	TGTGCCAGCAGCGTAGGCCCGGGGATGAACACTGAAGCTTTCTTT	CASSVGPGMNTEAFF
-	-	TRBV29-1	TRBJ2-3	TGCAGCGCGTATATAGACACAGATACGCAGTATTTT	CSAYIDTDTQYF
-	-	TRBV9	TRBJ2-7	TGTGCCAGCAGCGTAACGACAAACTCCTACGAGCAGTACTTC	CASSVTTNSYEQYF
-	-	TRBV29-1	TRBJ1-2	TGCAGCGTGCCGGCCTCTTCGGGTGGCTACACCTTC	CSVPASSGGYTF
-	-	TRBV2	TRBJ2-1	TGTGCCAGCATAAGGTCCAGGGTTGACAATGAGCAGTTCTTC	CASIRSRVDNEQFF
TRBD2	-	TRBV5-1	TRBJ2-1	TGCGCCAGCAGCTCCGATACTAGCGGGAGGGGGGATGAGCAGTTCTTC	CASSSDTSGRGDEQFF
-	once	TRBV2	TRBJ1-5	TGTGCCAGCAGTGAAGGGCCTTTCTGGCCCCAGCATTTT	CASSEGPFWPQHF
-	-	TRBV11-2	TRBJ1-2	TGTGCCAGCAGCCCACTGAAACCATATGGCTACACCTTC	CASSPLKPYGYTF
TRBD1	-	TRBV2	TRBJ2-5	TGTGCCAGCAGTGATATCTCGACAGGGTGGGAGACCCAGTACTTC	CASSDISTGWETQYF
-	-	TRBV11-2	TRBJ1-1	TGTGCCAGCAGCCTAATCCCCGGGACCTCGGAGGGGACTGAAGCTTTCTTT	CASSLIPGTSEGTEAFF